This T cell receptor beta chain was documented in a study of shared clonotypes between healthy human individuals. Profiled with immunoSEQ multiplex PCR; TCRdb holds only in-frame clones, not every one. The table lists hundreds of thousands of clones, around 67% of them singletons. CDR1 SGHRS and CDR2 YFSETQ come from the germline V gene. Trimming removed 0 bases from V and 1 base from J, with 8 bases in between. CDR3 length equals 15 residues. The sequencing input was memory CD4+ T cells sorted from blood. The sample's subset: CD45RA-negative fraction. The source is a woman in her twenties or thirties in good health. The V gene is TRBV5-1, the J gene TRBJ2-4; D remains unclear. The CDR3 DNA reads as TGCGCCAGCAGCTTGGCCCCGCAGGCCAAAAACATTCAGTACTTC. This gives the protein CASSLAPQAKNIQYF.